These 27 T cell receptor beta chains share one sample of origin, sequenced in a study of OX40 agonist ivuxolimab in advanced cancers. Using immunoSEQ multiplex PCR, the repertoire was profiled, and TCRdb retains in-frame clones only, with some absent. The sample lists approximately 74,000 clones; 90% were seen once. Sequencing was performed on CD4+ or CD8+ T cells sorted from blood, taken in a trial of the OX40 agonist ivuxolimab. Source of these receptors: an adult with an advanced solid tumor such as melanoma, head and neck, liver or kidney cancer.

This clone is a singleton in its sample. This rearrangement joins TRBV4-2 to TRBJ1-2, with D maybe TRBD1 (6 bases). This CDR3 is built from 13 residues. V was clipped by 4 bases and J by 10 bases, with 16 bases between them. Per the germline V gene, CDR1 is LGHNA and CDR2 is YNFKEQ. CDR3 loop: CASSRQGTGHYTF. CDR3 nucleotides: TGTGCCAGCAGCCGCCAAGGTACAGGGCACTACACCTTC.

This chain connects TRBV11-1 to TRBJ1-1, with D perhaps TRBD1 (6 bases). The CDR3 extends over 16 amino acids. The germline CDR1 and CDR2 sequences are SGHAT and FQDESV (reference sequence). Trimming removed 5 bases from V and 7 bases from J, with 23 bases in between. CDR3 sequence reads: CASSDSRGPLGGEAFF. The CDR3 DNA follows: TGTGCCAGCAGCGATAGTAGGGGTCCCCTAGGGGGTGAAGCTTTCTTT.

This clone was seen only a few times. The V and J genes are TRBV28 and TRBJ2-4; a weak D match, TRBD2 (6 bases). Trimming stripped 3 bases from V and 0 bases from J, with 18 bases between. The CDR3 totals 18 residues. Germline values: CDR1 MDHEN, CDR2 SYDVKM. This CDR3 reads CASSFAYGGSRAKNIQYF. DNA for the CDR3: TGTGCCAGCAGTTTCGCTTACGGGGGAAGTAGAGCCAAAAACATTCAGTACTTC.

CDR3 region: CASSFKGHSGNTIYF. The CDR3 coding sequence is TGTGCCAGCAGTTTTAAGGGGCACTCTGGAAACACCATATATTTT. This chain joins TRBV28 and TRBJ1-3, with D possibly TRBD1 on 5 matching bases. This CDR3 contains 15 residues. Germline-derived CDR1 and CDR2 are MDHEN and SYDVKM. Trimming removed 3 bases from V and 0 bases from J, with 9 bases in between.

The genes are TRBV6-5 and TRBJ1-2; D gene uncertain. The germline V gene has CDR1 MNHEY and CDR2 SVGAGI. The CDR3 is 14 amino acids. V was clipped by 6 bases and J by 8 bases, with 19 bases between them. The CDR3 loop reads CASRFVGTPGGYTF. CDR3 coding DNA: TGTGCCAGCAGATTTGTCGGAACCCCGGGAGGCTACACCTTC.

The chain employs TRBV5-4 and TRBJ2-1, with TRBD1 matching over 7 bases. CDR1 and CDR2 (germline): SGHNT, YYREEE (reference sequence). The CDR3 contains 15 residues. V lost 4 bases and J lost 0; bases outside the gene matches: 4. The chain's CDR3 is CASSPTGNSYNEQFF. The CDR3 DNA follows: TGTGCCAGCAGCCCGACAGGGAACTCCTACAATGAGCAGTTCTTC.

This sequence joins TRBV5-4 and TRBJ1-2; a possible D gene is TRBD1 (6 bases). Germline V gene lookup returns CDR1 SGHNT and CDR2 YYREEE (reference sequence). Deletions cut 0 bases from V and 0 bases from J, with 15 bases between. This CDR3 comprises 17 residues. The CDR3 is CASSLAADSFSNYGYTF. The CDR3 region has the DNA TGTGCCAGCAGCTTGGCGGCGGACAGCTTTTCTAACTATGGCTACACCTTC.

The V gene is TRBV6-6, the J gene TRBJ1-1; D gene uncertain. This CDR3 is 14 amino acids long. V was cut by 7 bases and J by 3 bases, with 15 bases left in between. Germline-derived CDR1 and CDR2 are MNHNY and SVGAGI (reference sequence). Written as DNA, the CDR3 is TGTGCCAGCATCTCCTTGGGCCGGGACACTGAAGCTTTCTTT. Translation: CASISLGRDTEAFF.

The chain joins TRBV29-1 to TRBJ1-1; unclear D gene. The V end lost 6 bases, the J end lost 0 bases, and 5 bases lay between the germline ends. The V gene's germline CDR1 is SQVTM and CDR2 ANQGSEA. The CDR3 has 11 amino acids. CDR3 residues: CSVLVNTEAFF. The CDR3 DNA is TGCAGCGTCCTAGTGAACACTGAAGCTTTCTTT.

This chain connects TRBV2 to TRBJ2-3; D uncertain. The CDR3 consists of 14 residues. Germline V gene lookup returns CDR1 SNHLY and CDR2 FYNNEI. V was trimmed by 6 bases and J by 0 bases, leaving 10 bases between them. The CDR3 coding sequence is TGTGCCAGCAGGCCACTCTCAAGCACAGATACGCAGTATTTT. Its translation: CASRPLSSTDTQYF.

The V gene is TRBV21-1, the J gene TRBJ2-2; TRBD2 is the table's D call, not checked against the DNA. TRBV21-1 is a pseudogene. CDR3 length equals 19 residues. The CDR3 loop is CASSVTGTSGSINTGELFF. In DNA, the CDR3 is TGTGCCAGCAGCGTAACCGGGACTAGCGGGAGTATAAACACCGGGGAGCTGTTTTTT.

This clone has a single count. DNA of the CDR3: TGTGCCAGCAGCTTAGCTGGGGTCGGCTCCTACGAGCAGTACTTC. This sequence encodes CASSLAGVGSYEQYF. V and J are TRBV11-3 and TRBJ2-7; D is uncertain. The CDR3 runs 15 residues. Trimming cost V 1 base and J 0 bases, with 10 bases left between them. The germline CDR1 and CDR2 sequences are SGHNT and YENEEA. The full variable domain, completed using reference TRBV11-3 and TRBJ2-7, is EAGVVQSPRYKIIEKKQPVAFWCNPISGHNTLYWYLQNLGQGPELLIRYENEEAVDDSQLPKDRFSAERLKGVDSTLKIQPAELGDSAVYLCASSLAGVGSYEQYFGPGTRLTVT.

The J gene is TRBJ1-6, the V gene TRBV19; D not certain. V was cut by 0 bases and J by 15 bases, with 15 bases left in between. This CDR3 comprises 14 residues. Germline V gene sequence: CDR1 LNHDA, CDR2 SQIVND (reference sequence). CDR3 residues: CASSIDHQSPHLHF. DNA of the CDR3: TGTGCCAGTAGTATAGATCATCAATCCCCCCACCTCCACTTT. Full variable domain (outside the CDR3, taken from reference TRBV19 and TRBJ1-6): DGGITQSPKYLFRKEGQNVTLSCEQNLNHDAMYWYRQDPGQGLRLIYYSQIVNDFQKGDIAEGYSVSREKKESFPLTVTSAQKNPTAFYLCASSIDHQSPHLHFGNGTRLTVT.

This clone was counted a single time. The CDR3 bases are TGTGCCAGCAGCTTATATGCAGGGGGCTACCAAGAGACCCAGTACTTC. The encoded protein is CASSLYAGGYQETQYF. The gene calls are TRBV7-9 and TRBJ2-5; TRBD1 aligns across 8 bases. The CDR3 length is 16 residues. Germline CDR1 reads SEHNR; CDR2 reads FQNEAQ (reference sequence). J gave up 0 bases and V 2 bases, and 5 bases lay outside the gene matches.

This clone occurred a few times. The V gene is TRBV4-2, the J gene TRBJ1-4; TRBD1 matches at 8 bases. The J segment lost 8 bases and the V segment lost 3 bases, leaving 8 bases of the junction unmatched. CDR1 is LGHNA, CDR2 YNFKEQ, per germline. The CDR3 has 15 residues. The CDR3 DNA reads as TGTGCCAGCAGCCACCCGGACAGGGAAAGGGAAAAACTGTTTTTT. It encodes CASSHPDREREKLFF.

This clone was observed once. The J gene is TRBJ2-3, the V gene TRBV7-9; TRBD1 aligns across 7 bases. The CDR3 consists of 15 residues. The trim removed 4 bases at V and 2 bases at J, leaving 6 bases unmatched. Germline CDR1 and CDR2: SEHNR and FQNEAQ (reference sequence). The CDR3 reads CASSSLGTATDTQYF. In DNA, the CDR3 is TGTGCCAGCAGCTCCCTAGGGACAGCCACAGATACGCAGTATTTT.

V and J are TRBV7-9 and TRBJ2-3; D perhaps matches TRBD2 (5 bases). CDR3 size: 15 residues. The V gene's germline CDR1 is SEHNR and CDR2 FQNEAQ (reference sequence). The V and J ends lost 2 bases and 0 bases respectively, with 9 bases between them. CDR3: CASSLSADSTDTQYF. In DNA form, the CDR3 reads TGTGCCAGCAGCTTATCAGCGGATAGCACAGATACGCAGTATTTT.

The sample holds a few counts of this clone. The chain carries TRBV7-9 and TRBJ1-1; no clear D gene. This CDR3 has 13 residues. CDR1 is SEHNR and CDR2 is FQNEAQ in the germline V gene (reference sequence). Trimming stripped 3 bases from V and 3 bases from J, with 8 bases between. The CDR3 region is CASSFRTDTEAFF. The CDR3 DNA reads as TGTGCCAGCAGCTTTAGAACGGACACTGAAGCTTTCTTT.

This chain links TRBV19 with TRBJ2-5; TRBD1 is a possible D gene (6 bases). Trimming pared 6 bases from V and 2 bases from J, leaving 13 bases between. Germline V gene lookup returns CDR1 LNHDA and CDR2 SQIVND (reference sequence). There are 14 residues in the CDR3. The CDR3 region is CASRGRGRQETQYF. The CDR3 DNA reads as TGTGCCAGTAGGGGCAGGGGAAGGCAAGAGACCCAGTACTTC.

The chain employs TRBV18 and TRBJ1-1, with 7 bases lining up with TRBD1. V dropped 3 bases and J dropped 2; count of bases not matched to a gene: 6. This CDR3 has 15 amino acids. In germline, CDR1 is KGHSH, CDR2 LQKENI. The CDR3 DNA sequence: TGTGCCAGCTCACCGGGGACAGCCAGAAACACTGAAGCTTTCTTT. Residues: CASSPGTARNTEAFF.

The V and J genes are TRBV5-4 and TRBJ1-2, with D possibly TRBD1 on 6 matching bases. Germline CDR1 reads SGHNT; CDR2 reads YYREEE (reference sequence). The ends were cut back, 6 bases at V and 4 bases at J, with 16 bases in the middle. The CDR3 length is 14 residues. CDR3 DNA sequence: TGTGCCAGCACCCCTCGGGGGGGCCTCTATGGCTACACCTTC. This gives the protein CASTPRGGLYGYTF.

The J gene is TRBJ2-1, the V gene TRBV7-2; the match to TRBD2 covers 11 bases. Germline V gene lookup returns CDR1 SGHTA and CDR2 FQGNSA. The CDR3 sequence is 16 residues long. V lost 5 bases and J lost 7; bases outside the gene matches: 10. CDR3 coding DNA: TGTGCCAGCAGCCCACCGACTAGCGGGGTAGGGAATGAGCAGTTCTTC. This gives the protein CASSPPTSGVGNEQFF.

The chain couples TRBV7-2 to TRBJ1-6, with 11 bases matching TRBD1. Trimming cost V 1 base and J 14 bases; bases outside gene matches: 10. This CDR3 contains 16 residues. Germline V gives CDR1 SGHTA, CDR2 FQGNSA. CDR3 amino acids: CASSLGRGDRGFALHF. In nucleotides, the CDR3 is TGTGCCAGCAGCTTAGGGCGGGGGGACAGGGGGTTTGCCCTCCACTTT.

The chain uses TRBV28 and TRBJ1-1; D remains unclear. CDR3 length: 12 amino acids. Germline values: CDR1 MDHEN, CDR2 SYDVKM. Trimming removed 7 bases at V and 0 bases at J, with 6 bases between. The CDR3 protein is CASTMMNTEAFF. The CDR3 DNA is TGTGCCAGCACCATGATGAACACTGAAGCTTTCTTT. Drawing the rest from reference TRBV28 and TRBJ1-1, the complete variable domain is DVKVTQSSRYLVKRTGEKVFLECVQDMDHENMFWYRQDPGLGLRLIYFSYDVKMKEKGDIPEGYSVSREKKERFSLILESASTNQTSMYLCASTMMNTEAFFGQGTRLTVV.

Concerning this clone: One end of the junction does not line up with germline, which may come from a read error. The chain links TRBV2 to TRBJ2-5; D tentatively reads TRBD1 or TRBD2 (5 bases each). Germline CDR1 SNHLY, CDR2 FYNNEI. The CDR3 has 14 amino acids. CDR3 sequence reads: CASSAGPIQETRYF. The CDR3 DNA reads as TGTGCCAGCAGTGCGGGGCCCATCCAAGAGACCCGGTACTTC.

The V gene is TRBV5-1, the J gene TRBJ2-5, with 9 bases aligning to TRBD2. Trimming cost V 5 bases and J 5 bases; bases outside gene matches: 10. The CDR3 sequence is 15 residues long. The germline gives CDR1 SGHRS, CDR2 YFSETQ. CDR3 in amino acids: CASRRVAGAGETQYF. The CDR3, as DNA: TGCGCCAGCAGGAGAGTAGCGGGGGCGGGGGAGACCCAGTACTTC.

This chain uses TRBV19 with TRBJ1-3; 8 positions match TRBD1. This CDR3 region has 13 residues. CDR1 is LNHDA, CDR2 SQIVND, per germline (reference sequence). Trimming at V came to 9 bases and at J to 2 bases, leaving 3 bases not matched to a gene. CDR3 region: CASQTGAGNTIYF. In DNA form, the CDR3 reads TGTGCCAGCCAGACAGGGGCTGGAAACACCATATATTTT.